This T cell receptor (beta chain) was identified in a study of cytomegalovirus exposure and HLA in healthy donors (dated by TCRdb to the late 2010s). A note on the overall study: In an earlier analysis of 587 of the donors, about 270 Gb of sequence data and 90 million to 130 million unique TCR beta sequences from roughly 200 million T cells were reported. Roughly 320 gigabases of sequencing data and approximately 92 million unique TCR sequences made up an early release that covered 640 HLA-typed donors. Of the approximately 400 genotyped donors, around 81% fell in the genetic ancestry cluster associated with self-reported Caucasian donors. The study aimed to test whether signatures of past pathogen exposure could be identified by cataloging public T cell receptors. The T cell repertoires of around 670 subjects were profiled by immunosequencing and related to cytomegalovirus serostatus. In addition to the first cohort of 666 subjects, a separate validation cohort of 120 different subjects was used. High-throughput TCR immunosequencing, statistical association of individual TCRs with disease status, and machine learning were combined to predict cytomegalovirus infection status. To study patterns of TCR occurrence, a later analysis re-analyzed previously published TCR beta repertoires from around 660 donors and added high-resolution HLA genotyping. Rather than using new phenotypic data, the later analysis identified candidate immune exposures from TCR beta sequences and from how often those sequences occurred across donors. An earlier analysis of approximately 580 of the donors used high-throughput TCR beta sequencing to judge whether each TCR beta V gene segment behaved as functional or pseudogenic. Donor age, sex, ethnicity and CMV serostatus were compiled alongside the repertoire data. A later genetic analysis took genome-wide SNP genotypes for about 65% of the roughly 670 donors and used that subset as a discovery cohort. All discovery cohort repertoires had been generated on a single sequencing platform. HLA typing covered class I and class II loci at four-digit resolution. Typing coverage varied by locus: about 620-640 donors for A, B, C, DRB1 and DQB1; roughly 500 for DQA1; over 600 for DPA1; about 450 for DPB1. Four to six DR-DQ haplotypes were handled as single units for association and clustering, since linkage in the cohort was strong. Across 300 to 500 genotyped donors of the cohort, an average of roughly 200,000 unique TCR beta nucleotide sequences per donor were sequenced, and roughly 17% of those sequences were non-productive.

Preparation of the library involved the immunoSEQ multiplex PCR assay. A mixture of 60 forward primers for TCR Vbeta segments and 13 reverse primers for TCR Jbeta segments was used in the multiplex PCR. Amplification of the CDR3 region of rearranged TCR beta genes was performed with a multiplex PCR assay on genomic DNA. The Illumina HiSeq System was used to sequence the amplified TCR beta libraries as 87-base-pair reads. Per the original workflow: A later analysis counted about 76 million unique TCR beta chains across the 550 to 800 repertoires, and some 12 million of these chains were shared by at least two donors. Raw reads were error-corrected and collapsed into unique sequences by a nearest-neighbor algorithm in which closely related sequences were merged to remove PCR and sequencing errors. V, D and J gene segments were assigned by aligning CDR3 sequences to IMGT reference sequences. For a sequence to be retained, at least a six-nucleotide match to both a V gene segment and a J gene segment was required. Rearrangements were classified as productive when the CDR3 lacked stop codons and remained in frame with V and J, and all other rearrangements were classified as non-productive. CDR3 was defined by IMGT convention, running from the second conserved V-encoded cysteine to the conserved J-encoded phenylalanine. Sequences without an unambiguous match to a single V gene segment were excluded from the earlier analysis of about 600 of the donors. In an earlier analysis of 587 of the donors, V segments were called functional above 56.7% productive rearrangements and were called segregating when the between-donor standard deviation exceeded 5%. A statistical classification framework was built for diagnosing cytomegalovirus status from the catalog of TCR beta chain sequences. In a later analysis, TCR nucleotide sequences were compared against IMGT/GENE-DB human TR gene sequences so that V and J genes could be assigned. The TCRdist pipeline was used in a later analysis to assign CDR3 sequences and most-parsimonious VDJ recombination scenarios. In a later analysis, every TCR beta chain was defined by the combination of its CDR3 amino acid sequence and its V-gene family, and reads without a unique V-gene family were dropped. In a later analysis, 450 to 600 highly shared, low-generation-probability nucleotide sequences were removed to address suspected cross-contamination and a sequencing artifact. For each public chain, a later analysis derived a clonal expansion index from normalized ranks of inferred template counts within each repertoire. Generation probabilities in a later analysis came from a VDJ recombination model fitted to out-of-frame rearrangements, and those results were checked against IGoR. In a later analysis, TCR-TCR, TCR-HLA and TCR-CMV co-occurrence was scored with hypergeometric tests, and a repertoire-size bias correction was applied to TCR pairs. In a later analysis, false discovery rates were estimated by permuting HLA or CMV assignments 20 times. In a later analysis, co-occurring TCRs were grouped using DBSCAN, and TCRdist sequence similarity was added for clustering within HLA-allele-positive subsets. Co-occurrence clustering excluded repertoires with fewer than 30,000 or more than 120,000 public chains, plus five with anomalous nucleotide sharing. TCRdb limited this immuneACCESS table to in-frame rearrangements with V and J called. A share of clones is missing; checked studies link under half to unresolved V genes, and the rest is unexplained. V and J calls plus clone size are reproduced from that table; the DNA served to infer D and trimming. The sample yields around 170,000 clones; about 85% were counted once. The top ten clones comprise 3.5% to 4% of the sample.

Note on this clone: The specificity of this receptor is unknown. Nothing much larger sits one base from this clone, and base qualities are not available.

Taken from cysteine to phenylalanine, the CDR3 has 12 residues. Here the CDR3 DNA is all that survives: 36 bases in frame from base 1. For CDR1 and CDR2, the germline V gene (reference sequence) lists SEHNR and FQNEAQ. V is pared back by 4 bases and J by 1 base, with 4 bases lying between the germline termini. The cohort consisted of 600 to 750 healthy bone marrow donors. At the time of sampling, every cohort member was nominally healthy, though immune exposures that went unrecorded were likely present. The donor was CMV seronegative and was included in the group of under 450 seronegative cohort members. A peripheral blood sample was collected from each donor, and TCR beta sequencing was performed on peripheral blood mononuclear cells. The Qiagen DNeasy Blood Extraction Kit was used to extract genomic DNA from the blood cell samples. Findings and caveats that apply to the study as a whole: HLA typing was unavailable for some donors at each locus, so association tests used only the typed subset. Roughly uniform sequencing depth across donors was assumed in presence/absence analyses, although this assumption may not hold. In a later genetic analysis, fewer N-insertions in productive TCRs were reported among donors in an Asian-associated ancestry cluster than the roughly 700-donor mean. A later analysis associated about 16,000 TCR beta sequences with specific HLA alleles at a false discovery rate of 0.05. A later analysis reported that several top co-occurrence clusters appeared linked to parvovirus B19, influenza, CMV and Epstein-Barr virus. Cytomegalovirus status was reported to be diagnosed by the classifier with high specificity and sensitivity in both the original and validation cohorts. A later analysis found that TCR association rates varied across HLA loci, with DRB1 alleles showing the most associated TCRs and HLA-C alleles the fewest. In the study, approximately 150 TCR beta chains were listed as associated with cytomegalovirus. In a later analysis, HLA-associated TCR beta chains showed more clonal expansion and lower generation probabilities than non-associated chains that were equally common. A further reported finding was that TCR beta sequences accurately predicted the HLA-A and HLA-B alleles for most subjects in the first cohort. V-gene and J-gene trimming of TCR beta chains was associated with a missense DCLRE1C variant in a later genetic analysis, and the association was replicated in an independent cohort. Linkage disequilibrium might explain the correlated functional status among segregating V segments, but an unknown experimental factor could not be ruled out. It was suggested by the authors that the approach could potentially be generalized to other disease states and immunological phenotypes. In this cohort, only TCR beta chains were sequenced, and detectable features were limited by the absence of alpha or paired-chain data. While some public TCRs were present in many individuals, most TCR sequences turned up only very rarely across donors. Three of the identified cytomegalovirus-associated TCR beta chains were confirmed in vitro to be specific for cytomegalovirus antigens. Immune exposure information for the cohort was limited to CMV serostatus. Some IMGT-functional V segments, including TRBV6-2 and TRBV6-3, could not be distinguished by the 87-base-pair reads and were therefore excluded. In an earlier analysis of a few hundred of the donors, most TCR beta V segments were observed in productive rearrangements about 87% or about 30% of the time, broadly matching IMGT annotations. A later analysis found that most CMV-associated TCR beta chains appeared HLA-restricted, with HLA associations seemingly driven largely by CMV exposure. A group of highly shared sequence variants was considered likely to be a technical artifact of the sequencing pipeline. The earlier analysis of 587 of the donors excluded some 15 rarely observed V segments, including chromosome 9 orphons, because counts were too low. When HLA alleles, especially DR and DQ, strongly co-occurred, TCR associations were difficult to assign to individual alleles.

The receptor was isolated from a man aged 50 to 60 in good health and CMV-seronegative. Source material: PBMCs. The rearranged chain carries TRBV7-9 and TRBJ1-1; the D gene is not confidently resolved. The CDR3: CASSYGNTEAFF. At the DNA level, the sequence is TGTGCCAGCAGCTACGGGAACACTGAAGCTTTCTTT.